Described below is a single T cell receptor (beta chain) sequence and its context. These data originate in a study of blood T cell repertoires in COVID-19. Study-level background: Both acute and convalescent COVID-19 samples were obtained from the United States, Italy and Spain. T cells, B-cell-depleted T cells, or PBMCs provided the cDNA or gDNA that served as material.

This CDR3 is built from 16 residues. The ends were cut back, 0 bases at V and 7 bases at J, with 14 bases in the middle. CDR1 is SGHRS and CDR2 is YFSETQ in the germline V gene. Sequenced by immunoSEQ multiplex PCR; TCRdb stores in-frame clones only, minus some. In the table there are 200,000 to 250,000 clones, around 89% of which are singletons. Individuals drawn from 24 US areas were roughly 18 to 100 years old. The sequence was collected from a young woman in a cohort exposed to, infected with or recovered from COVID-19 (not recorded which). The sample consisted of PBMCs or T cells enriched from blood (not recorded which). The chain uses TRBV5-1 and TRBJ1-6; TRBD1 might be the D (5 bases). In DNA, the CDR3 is TGCGCCAGCAGCTTGGGAGCAGCGGGGCCGAATTCACCCCTCCACTTT. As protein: CASSLGAAGPNSPLHF.